The T cell receptor (beta chain) under discussion was sequenced for a study of shared clonotypes between healthy human individuals. Study-level background: Two women and a few men aged 18 to 49 served as donors.

Adult Caucasians living in Nashville, Tennessee made up all of the donors. Profiled with immunoSEQ multiplex PCR; TCRdb holds only in-frame clones, not every one. The table includes 2 million or so clones, 95% detected once. General study findings and limits: Large sequencing depth failed to make sorted-subset sequencing complete, rarefaction showed. It was the few donors that limited the genetic and exposure-history diversity represented.

With respect to this clone: What it binds is unknown.

CDR1 and CDR2 from the germline V gene are SGHDT and YYEEEE. Trimming stripped 4 bases from V and 3 bases from J, with 14 bases between. CDR3 length: 15 residues. The origin of this receptor is a man aged 18-30 years in good health. V gene TRBV5-6 combines with J gene TRBJ2-1; D not resolved. Input material: naive CD4+ T cells sorted from blood. Subset meaning: CD45RA+ positively selected. Here the CDR3 DNA reads TGTGCCAGCAGCCGTGAGAGAATTCGCTACAATGAGCAGTTCTTC. This encodes CASSRERIRYNEQFF.